This TCR beta chain was sequenced in a study of OX40 agonist ivuxolimab in advanced cancers. Details on this clone: What it binds is unknown.

The CDR3 has 15 residues. The junction had 9 bases not matched to a gene; V was cut back by 5 bases and J by 4 bases. Germline V gene sequence: CDR1 SGHVS, CDR2 FNYEAQ. Libraries were prepared by immunoSEQ multiplex PCR; TCRdb keeps only in-frame clonotypes and omits some of them. The sample lists 90,000 to 150,000 clones; around 87% were seen once. Study results and caveats: Some nonresponders likewise displayed low normalized T-cell clonal expansion.

Sequenced material: CD4+ or CD8+ T cells sorted from blood, taken in a trial of the OX40 agonist ivuxolimab. The receptor's source is an adult with an advanced solid tumor such as melanoma, head and neck, liver or kidney cancer. The chain has TRBV7-6 and TRBJ2-5, with 8 bases identical to TRBD1. The DNA of the CDR3 is TGTGCCAGCAGCCCAGGACAGGGAATAGGAGAGACCCAGTACTTC. Protein product: CASSPGQGIGETQYF.